This T cell receptor beta chain is from a study of control samples from healthy donors and cancer patients. Assay used: immunoSEQ multiplex PCR; TCRdb lists only in-frame clones, some missing. The table records approximately 58,000 clones, more than 75% of them present only once. The CDR3 extends over 15 amino acids. Per the germline V gene, CDR1 is SNHLY and CDR2 is FYNNEI. The chain recombines TRBV2 with TRBJ1-6; 7 positions match TRBD1. The sequence was obtained from a woman in her sixties or seventies with lung cancer. Source material: PBMCs. CDR3 DNA sequence: TGTGCTAAACAGGGGTCCCCACTAAATAATTCACCCCTCCACTTT. Amino acid sequence: CAKQGSPLNNSPLHF.